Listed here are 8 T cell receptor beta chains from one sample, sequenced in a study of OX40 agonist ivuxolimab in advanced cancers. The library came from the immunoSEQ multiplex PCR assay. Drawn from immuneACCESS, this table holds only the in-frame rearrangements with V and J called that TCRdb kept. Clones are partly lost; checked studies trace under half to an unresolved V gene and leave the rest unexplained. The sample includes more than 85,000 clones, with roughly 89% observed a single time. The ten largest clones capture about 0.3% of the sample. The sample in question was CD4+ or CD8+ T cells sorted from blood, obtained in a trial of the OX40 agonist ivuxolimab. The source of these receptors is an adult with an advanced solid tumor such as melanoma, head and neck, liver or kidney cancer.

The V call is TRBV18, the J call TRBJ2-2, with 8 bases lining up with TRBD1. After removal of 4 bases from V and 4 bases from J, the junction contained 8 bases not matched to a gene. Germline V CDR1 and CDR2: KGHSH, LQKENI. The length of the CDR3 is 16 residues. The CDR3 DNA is TGTGCCAGCTCACGGCTAGGACAGGGAGGCACCGGGGAGCTGTTTTTT. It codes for CASSRLGQGGTGELFF.

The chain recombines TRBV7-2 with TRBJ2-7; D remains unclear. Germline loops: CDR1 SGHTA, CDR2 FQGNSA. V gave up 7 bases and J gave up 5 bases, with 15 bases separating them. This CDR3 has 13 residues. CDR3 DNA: TGTGCCAGCACCCTAGGGTGGGCCCACGAGCAGTACTTC. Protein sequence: CASTLGWAHEQYF.

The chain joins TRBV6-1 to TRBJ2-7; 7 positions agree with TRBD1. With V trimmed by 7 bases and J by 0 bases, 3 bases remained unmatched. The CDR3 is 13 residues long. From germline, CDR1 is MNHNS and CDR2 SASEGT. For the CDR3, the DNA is TGTGCCAGCATGGACAGGCCCTCCTACGAGCAGTACTTC. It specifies CASMDRPSYEQYF.

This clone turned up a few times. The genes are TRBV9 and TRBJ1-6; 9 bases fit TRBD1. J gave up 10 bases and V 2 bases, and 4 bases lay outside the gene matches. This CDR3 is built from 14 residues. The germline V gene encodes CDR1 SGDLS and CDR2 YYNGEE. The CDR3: CASSVGTGNSPLHF. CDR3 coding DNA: TGTGCCAGCAGCGTGGGGACAGGGAACTCACCCCTCCACTTT.

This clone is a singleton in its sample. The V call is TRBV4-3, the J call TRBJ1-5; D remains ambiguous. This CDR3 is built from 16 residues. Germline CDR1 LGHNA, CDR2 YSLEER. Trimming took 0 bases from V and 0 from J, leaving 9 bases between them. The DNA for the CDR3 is TGCGCCAGCAGCCAAGATTGGGCAGATAGCAATCAGCCCCAGCATTTT. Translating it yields CASSQDWADSNQPQHF.

The CDR3 coding sequence is TGTGCCAGCACAAAAGAAAAGGGAGAGAACACTGAAGCTTTCTTT. Residues: CASTKEKGENTEAFF. The chain uses TRBV6-5 and TRBJ1-1; D is uncertain. Trimming removed 7 bases from V and 1 base from J, with 16 bases in between. This CDR3 is 15 amino acids long. CDR1 is MNHEY, CDR2 SVGAGI, per germline.

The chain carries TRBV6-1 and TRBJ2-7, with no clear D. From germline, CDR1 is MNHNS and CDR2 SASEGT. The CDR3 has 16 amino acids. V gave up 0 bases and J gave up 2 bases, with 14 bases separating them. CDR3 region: CASSEAGFSPTYEQYF. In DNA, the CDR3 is TGTGCCAGCAGTGAAGCAGGGTTTTCACCAACCTACGAGCAGTACTTC.

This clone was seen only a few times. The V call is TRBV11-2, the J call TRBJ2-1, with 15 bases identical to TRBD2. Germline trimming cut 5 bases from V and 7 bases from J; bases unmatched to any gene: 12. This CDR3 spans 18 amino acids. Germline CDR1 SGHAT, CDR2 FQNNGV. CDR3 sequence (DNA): TGTGCCAGCAGCCCTCGGACTAGCGGGGGGGCCAGCGCGAATGAGCAGTTCTTC. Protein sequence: CASSPRTSGGASANEQFF. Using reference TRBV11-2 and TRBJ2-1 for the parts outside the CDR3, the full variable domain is EAGVAQSPRYKIIEKRQSVAFWCNPISGHATLYWYQQILGQGPKLLIQFQNNGVVDDSQLPKDRFSAERLKGVDSTLKIQPAKLEDSAVYLCASSPRTSGGASANEQFFGPGTRLTVL.